This TCR beta chain appears in the sequencing data of a study of blood T cells in healthy people across ages. Worth noting for this clonotype: No antigen is known for it.

A J-beta primer mix and a sample-barcoded 5' primer were used in a second PCR of about 7 to 12 cycles. MiXCR was run by TCRdb on the 5' RACE reads, yielding one entry per CDR3 protein. The profile shows approximately 800,000 distinct CDR3 sequences, about 55% of them singletons. Study-level results: Diversity was estimated from one million T cells, and these estimates were considered underestimates.

V was pared by 4 bases and J by 4 bases, with 9 bases of the junction left unmatched. CDR3 length equals 16 residues. The germline V gene encodes CDR1 LGHDT and CDR2 YNNKEL (reference sequence). Sequencing was done on a sample of blood. The TCR sequence derives from a man at least 80 years old in good health. The chain has TRBV3-1 and TRBJ2-4, with 8 positions matching TRBD1. The CDR3 protein is CASSPGGGMAKNIQYF. In DNA, the CDR3 is TGTGCCAGCAGCCCAGGGGGCGGGATGGCGAAAAACATTCAGTACTTC.